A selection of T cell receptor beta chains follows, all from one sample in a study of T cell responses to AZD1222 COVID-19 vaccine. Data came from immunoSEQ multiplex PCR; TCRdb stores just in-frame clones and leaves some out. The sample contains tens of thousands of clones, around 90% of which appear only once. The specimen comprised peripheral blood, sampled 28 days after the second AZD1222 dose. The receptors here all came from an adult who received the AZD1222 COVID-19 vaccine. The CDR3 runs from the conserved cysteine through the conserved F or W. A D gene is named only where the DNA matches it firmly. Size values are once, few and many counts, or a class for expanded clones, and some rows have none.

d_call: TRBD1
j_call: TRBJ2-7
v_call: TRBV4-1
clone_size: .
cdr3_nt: TGCGCCAGCAGCCTTACCGGGACAGGGACCTACGAGCAGTACTTC
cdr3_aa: CASSLTGTGTYEQYF

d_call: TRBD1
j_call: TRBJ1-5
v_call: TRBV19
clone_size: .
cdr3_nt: TGTGCCAGTAGTATTCGGGACAGACAATCAGGGCCCCAGCATTTT
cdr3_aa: CASSIRDRQSGPQHF

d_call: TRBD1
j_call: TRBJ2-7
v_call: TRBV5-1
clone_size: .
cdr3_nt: TGCGCCAGCAGCCACCCAGGGGGAAACGAGCAGTACTTC
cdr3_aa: CASSHPGGNEQYF

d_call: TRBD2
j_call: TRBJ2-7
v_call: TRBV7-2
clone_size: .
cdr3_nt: TGTGCCAGCAGCTTAGGCTTTAGCGGGAGCTACGAGCAGTACTTC
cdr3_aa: CASSLGFSGSYEQYF

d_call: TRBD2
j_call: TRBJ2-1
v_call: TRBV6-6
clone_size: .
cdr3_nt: TGTGCCAGCACCCGCCTCCAGCGGGGAGAATACAATGAGCAGTTCTTC
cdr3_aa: CASTRLQRGEYNEQFF

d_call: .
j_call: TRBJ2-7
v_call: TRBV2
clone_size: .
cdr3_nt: TGTGCCAGCAGTGAAGAGGCCGAGGACGAGCAGTACTTC
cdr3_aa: CASSEEAEDEQYF

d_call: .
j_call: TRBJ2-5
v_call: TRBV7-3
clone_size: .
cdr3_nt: TGTGCCAGCAGCCAAGCCCCGGGGGTCGATGAAACCCAGTACTTC
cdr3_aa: CASSQAPGVDETQYF

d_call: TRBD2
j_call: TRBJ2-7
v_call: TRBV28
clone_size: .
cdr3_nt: TGTGCCAGCAGTTTAGGGGGGGTCTACGAGCAGTACTTC
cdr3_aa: CASSLGGVYEQYF

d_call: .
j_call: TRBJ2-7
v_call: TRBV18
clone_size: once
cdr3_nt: TGTGCCAGCTCACCGAGGGCAGGGGAAAGCTACGAGCAGTACTTC
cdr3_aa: CASSPRAGESYEQYF

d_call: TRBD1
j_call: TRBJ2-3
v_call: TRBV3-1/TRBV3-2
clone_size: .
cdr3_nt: TGTGCCAGCAGCCCCAAGCTGGGACAGGGAACAGATACGCAGTATTTT
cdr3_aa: CASSPKLGQGTDTQYF

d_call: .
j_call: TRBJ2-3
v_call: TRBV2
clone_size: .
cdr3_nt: TGTGCCAGCAGTAGGGACTTCACAGATACGCAGTATTTT
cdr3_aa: CASSRDFTDTQYF

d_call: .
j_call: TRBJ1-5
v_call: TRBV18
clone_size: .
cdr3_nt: TGTGCCAGCTCACCTCAAATTAGCAATCAGCCCCAGCATTTT
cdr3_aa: CASSPQISNQPQHF

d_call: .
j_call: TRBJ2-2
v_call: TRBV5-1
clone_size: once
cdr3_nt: TGCGCCAGCAGCGCCGGGACACTATACACCGGGGAGCTGTTTTTT
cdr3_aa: CASSAGTLYTGELFF

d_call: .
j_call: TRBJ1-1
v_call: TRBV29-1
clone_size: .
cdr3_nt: TGCAGCGTTGAAAGGGTTTCGAACACTGAAGCTTTCTTT
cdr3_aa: CSVERVSNTEAFF

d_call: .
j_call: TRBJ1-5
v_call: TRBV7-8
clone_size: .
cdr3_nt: TGTGCCAGCAGCTACGATTGGCGGGATCAGCCCCAGCATTTT
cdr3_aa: CASSYDWRDQPQHF

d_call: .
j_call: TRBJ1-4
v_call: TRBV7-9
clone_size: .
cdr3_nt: TGTGCCAGTAGGACAGAGAATGAAAAACTGTTTTTT
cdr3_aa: CASRTENEKLFF

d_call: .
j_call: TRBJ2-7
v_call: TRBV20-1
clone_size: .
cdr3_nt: TGCAGTGCTAGCGGTTCCTACGAGCAGTACTTC
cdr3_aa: CSASGSYEQYF

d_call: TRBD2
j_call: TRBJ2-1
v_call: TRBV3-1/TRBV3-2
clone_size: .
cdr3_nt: TGTGCCAGCAGCCAGGGAGGGAGTGCCTACAATGAGCAGTTCTTC
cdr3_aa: CASSQGGSAYNEQFF

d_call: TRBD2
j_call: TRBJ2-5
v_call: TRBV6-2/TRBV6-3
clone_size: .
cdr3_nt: TGTGCCAGCAGTTGGTCCCCTAGCGGGAGGCCAGAGACCCAGTACTTC
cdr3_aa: CASSWSPSGRPETQYF

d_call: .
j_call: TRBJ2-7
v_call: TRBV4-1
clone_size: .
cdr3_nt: TGCGCCAGCAGCCAGATCAGGGACGACGAGCAGTACTTC
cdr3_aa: CASSQIRDDEQYF

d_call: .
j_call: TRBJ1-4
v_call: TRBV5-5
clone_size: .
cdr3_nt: TGTGCCAGCAGCTTGGTACCGGTTGCGGCTAATGAAAAACTGTTTTTT
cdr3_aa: CASSLVPVAANEKLFF

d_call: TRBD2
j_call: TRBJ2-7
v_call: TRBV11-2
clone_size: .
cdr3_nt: TGTGCCAGCAGCTTAGTAGTCGTCGGGACTAGCGGGAGTAGGTACGAGCAGTACTTC
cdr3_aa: CASSLVVVGTSGSRYEQYF

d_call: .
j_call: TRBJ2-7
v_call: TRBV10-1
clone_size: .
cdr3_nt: TGCGCCAGCAGTGAGTCTTTGTGGGCCCCTGCGCAGTACTTC
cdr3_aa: CASSESLWAPAQYF

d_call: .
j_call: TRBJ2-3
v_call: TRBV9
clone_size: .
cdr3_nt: TGTGCCAGCAGCGTAAGGATAGGGCAAGGAGATACGCAGTATTTT
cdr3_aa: CASSVRIGQGDTQYF

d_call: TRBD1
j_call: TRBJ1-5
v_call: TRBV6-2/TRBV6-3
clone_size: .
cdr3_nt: TGTGCCAGCAGTTACTCGGGGGGGACAGGGTTTATAGCAGACCAGCCCCAGCATTTT
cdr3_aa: CASSYSGGTGFIADQPQHF

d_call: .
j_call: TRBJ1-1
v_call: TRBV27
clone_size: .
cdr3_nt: TGTGCCAGCAGTTTAGGTCACAGCGCCGCTGAAGCTTTCTTT
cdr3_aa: CASSLGHSAAEAFF

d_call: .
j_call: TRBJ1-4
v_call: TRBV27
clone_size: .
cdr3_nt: TGTGCCAGCAGTTCTTTGATGGTGCCTAATGAAAAACTGTTTTTT
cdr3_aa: CASSSLMVPNEKLFF

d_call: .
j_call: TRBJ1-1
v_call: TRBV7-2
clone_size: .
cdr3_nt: TGTGCCAGCAGCTTACAACTGGGCCGCGAAGCTTTCTTT
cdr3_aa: CASSLQLGREAFF

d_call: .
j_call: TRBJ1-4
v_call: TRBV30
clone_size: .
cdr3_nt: TGTGCCTGGAGGGATTGGGGGGGGAATGAAAAACTGTTTTTT
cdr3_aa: CAWRDWGGNEKLFF

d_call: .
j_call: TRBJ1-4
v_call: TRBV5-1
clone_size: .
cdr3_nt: TGCGCCAGCGGCAGGGGAGGTACTAATGAAAAACTGTTTTTT
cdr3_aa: CASGRGGTNEKLFF

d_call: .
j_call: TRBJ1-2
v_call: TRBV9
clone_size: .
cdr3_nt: TGTGCCAGCAGCGTAGGTGAGGGGGCTAACTATGGCTACACCTTC
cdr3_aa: CASSVGEGANYGYTF

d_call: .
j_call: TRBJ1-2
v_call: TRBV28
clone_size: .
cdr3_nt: TGTGCCAGCAGTTTAGAAGGGGCGAGGGGCTACACCTTC
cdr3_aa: CASSLEGARGYTF

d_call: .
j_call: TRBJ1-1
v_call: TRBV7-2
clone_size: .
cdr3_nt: TGTGCCAGCCTCGGGGGCAGGAACACTGAAGCTTTCTTT
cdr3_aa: CASLGGRNTEAFF

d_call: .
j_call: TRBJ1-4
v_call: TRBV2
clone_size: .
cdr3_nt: TGTGCCAGCGGCCGGGACATGGACGAAAAACTGTTTTTT
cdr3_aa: CASGRDMDEKLFF

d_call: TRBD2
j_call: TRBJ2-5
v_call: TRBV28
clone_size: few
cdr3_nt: TGTGCCAGCAGTCTACATGGGACTAGCCAAGAGACCCAGTACTTC
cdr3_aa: CASSLHGTSQETQYF

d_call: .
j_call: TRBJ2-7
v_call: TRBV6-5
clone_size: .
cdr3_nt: TGTGCCAGCAGTTCGACGGGCTACGAGCAGTACTTC
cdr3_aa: CASSSTGYEQYF

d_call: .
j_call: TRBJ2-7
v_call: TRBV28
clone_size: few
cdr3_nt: TGTGCCAGCCACAGCGAAGTGGGGGAGCAGTACTTC
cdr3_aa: CASHSEVGEQYF

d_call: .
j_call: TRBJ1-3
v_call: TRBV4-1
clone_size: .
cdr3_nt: TGCGCCAGCAGCCAATGGGCCTACGCACAGTCGAGCTCTGGAAACACCATATATTTT
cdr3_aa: CASSQWAYAQSSSGNTIYF

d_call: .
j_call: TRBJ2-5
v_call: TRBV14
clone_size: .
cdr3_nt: TGTGCCAGCAGCCAGCTAGGGGAGACCCAGTACTTC
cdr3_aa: CASSQLGETQYF

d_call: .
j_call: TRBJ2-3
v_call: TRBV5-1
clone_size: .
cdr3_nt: TGCGCCAGCAGCTTGCTTCCGGAGTCTAGCACAGATACGCAGTATTTT
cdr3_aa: CASSLLPESSTDTQYF

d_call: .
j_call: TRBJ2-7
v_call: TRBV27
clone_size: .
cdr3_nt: TGTGCCAGCAGAATGTCGGGGAACTCCTACGAGCAGTACTTC
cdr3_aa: CASRMSGNSYEQYF

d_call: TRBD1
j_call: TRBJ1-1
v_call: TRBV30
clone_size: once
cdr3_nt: TGTGCCTGGAGTGTGGGACAGCAAACTGAAGCTTTCTTT
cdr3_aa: CAWSVGQQTEAFF

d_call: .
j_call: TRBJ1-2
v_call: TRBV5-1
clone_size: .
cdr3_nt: TGCGCCAGCAGCCCAGAGGGGGGGGATGGCTACACCTTC
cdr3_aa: CASSPEGGDGYTF

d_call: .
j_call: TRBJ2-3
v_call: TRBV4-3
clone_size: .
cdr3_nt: TGCGCCAGCAGCCAAGAGGAGGGGAGAGCAGATACGCAGTATTTT
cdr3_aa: CASSQEEGRADTQYF

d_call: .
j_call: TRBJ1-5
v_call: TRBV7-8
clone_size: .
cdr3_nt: TGTGCCAGCAGCTCTACGACGGGGGGCTACGGCAATCAGCCCCAGCATTTT
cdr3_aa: CASSSTTGGYGNQPQHF

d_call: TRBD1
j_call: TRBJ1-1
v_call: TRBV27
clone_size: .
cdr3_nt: TGTGCCAGCAGTTTCGGCAGGGGGCGCGGCACTGAAGCTTTCTTT
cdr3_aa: CASSFGRGRGTEAFF

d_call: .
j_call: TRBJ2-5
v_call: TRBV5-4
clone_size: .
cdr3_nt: TGTGCCAGCAGCTTTCCCCCGGAAGAGACCCAGTACTTC
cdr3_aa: CASSFPPEETQYF